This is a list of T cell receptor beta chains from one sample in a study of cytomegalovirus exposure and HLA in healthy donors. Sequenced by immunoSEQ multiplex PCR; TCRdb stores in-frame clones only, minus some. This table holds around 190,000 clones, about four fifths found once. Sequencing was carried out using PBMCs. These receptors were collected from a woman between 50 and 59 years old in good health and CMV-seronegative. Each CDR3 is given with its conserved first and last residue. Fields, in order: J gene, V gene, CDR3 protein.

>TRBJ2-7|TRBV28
CASSLLVDEQYF
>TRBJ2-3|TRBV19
CASTLLKLGLAGGGTDTQYF
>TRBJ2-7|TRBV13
CASSAFHRGGYEQYF
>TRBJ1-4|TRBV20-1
CSARKSEKLFF
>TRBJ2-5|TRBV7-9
CASSLGRELAGRQETQYF
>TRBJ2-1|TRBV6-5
CASRPELAVNEQFF
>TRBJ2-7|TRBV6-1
CASSVKLAGVSEQYF
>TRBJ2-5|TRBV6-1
CASSPHLEETQYF
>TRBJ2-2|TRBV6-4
CASSGDSRAGELFF
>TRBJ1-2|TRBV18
CASSRDRDGYTF
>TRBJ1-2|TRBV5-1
CASSLGTGIHGYTF
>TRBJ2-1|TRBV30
CASPMDRNSEQFF
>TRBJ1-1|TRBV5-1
CASSLRVGTRHQGMNTEAFF
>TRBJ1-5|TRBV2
CASSGASVYSNQPQHF
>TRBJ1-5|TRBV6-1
CASRISGYQPQHF
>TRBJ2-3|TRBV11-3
CASSSSGGPDTQYF
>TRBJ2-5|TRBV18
CASSPRQEETQYF
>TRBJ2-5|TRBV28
CASRSTGGQQETQYF
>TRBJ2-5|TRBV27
CASSPTVQETQYF
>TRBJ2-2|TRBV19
CASSLGGLAENTGELFF